The 20 T cell receptor beta chains reported below all come from one sample, sequenced in a study of T cell changes during pregnancy in multiple sclerosis. Method: immunoSEQ multiplex PCR; TCRdb's copy keeps in-frame clones and lacks some. The sample consists of approximately 90,000 clones, 90% to 95% of them appearing once. This specimen was peripheral blood, taken in the first trimester of pregnancy. The origin of the receptors is a female donor with multiple sclerosis, enrolled in a pregnancy study.

The CDR3 nucleotides read TGCGCCACCCGCCGGCTAGGGGACAATGAGCAGTTCTTC. This translates into CATRRLGDNEQFF. The chain employs TRBV5-1 and TRBJ2-1; the D gene is possibly TRBD1 (5 bases). The CDR3 covers 13 residues. With 9 bases removed from V and 5 bases from J, the gap between germline ends came to 15 bases. The germline gives CDR1 SGHRS, CDR2 YFSETQ.

The rearrangement links TRBV7-3 to TRBJ1-6, with 8 bases fitting TRBD1. This CDR3 spans 14 amino acids. Trimming cost V 2 bases and J 9 bases; bases outside gene matches: 3. Germline V gives CDR1 SGHTA, CDR2 FQGTGA. CDR3 amino acids: CASSLGTGGSPLHF. Written as DNA, the CDR3 is TGTGCCAGCAGCTTAGGTACAGGGGGTTCACCCCTCCACTTT. Variable domain in full (rest from reference TRBV7-3 and TRBJ1-6): GAGVSQTPSNKVTEKGKYVELRCDPISGHTALYWYRQSLGQGPEFLIYFQGTGAADDSGLPNDRFFAVRPEGSVSTLKIQRTERGDSAVYLCASSLGTGGSPLHFGNGTRLTVT.

The chain uses TRBV7-3 and TRBJ1-1; D gene uncertain. CDR1 and CDR2 (germline): SGHTA, FQGTGA. This CDR3 is 13 amino acids long. The V end lost 5 bases, the J end lost 0 bases, and 7 bases lay between the germline ends. The CDR3 DNA reads as TGTGCCAGCAGCGTCCACATGAACACTGAAGCTTTCTTT. It yields the protein CASSVHMNTEAFF.

This clone was picked up one time. The chain is built from TRBV10-2 and TRBJ2-7, with 11 bases matching TRBD2. The CDR3 has 21 residues. Trimming removed 5 bases from V and 3 bases from J; junction bases left unmatched: 24. Germline V gene data show CDR1 as WSHSY and CDR2 as SAAADI. CDR3 coding DNA: TGCGCCAGCAGTCCCCCCTTTACAGCCGCCGGGCTAGCGGGAGGAAACTACGAGCAGTACTTC. The encoded protein is CASSPPFTAAGLAGGNYEQYF.

This clone was observed a handful of times. The rearrangement joins TRBV29-1 to TRBJ2-4; 9 bases fit TRBD1. The CDR3 extends over 12 amino acids. V lost 4 bases, J lost 15 bases, and 10 bases stayed unmatched. CDR1 and CDR2 (germline): SQVTM, ANQGSEA. The CDR3 reads CSVGDRDEWAYF. DNA for the CDR3: TGCAGCGTTGGGGACAGGGACGAGTGGGCGTACTTC.

J is TRBJ2-7 and V is TRBV9, with D possibly matching TRBD1 (5 bases). Trimming shortened V by 3 bases and J by 3 bases, and 7 bases separated the two germline ends. From germline, CDR1 is SGDLS and CDR2 YYNGEE. The CDR3 is 12 amino acids. CDR3 protein: CASSGQNYEQYF. CDR3 coding DNA: TGTGCCAGCAGCGGACAGAACTACGAGCAGTACTTC.

This clone was seen ten or more times. The gene calls are TRBV5-1 and TRBJ1-2; 9 positions agree with TRBD1. Germline V lookup: CDR1 SGHRS, CDR2 YFSETQ. The trim removed 0 bases at V and 6 bases at J, leaving 6 bases unmatched. The CDR3 has 15 residues. The CDR3 region has the DNA TGCGCCAGCAGCTTGGCCGGGACAGGGACAGATGGCTACACCTTC. This gives the protein CASSLAGTGTDGYTF.

The chain links TRBV19 to TRBJ2-5, with TRBD2 matching over 10 bases. This CDR3 region has 14 residues. CDR1 and CDR2 (germline): LNHDA, SQIVND (reference sequence). V lost 5 bases, J lost 4 bases, and 4 bases stayed unmatched. CDR3 bases: TGTGCCAGTAGTCCTAGCGGGAGTGGAGAGACCCAGTACTTC. This codes for CASSPSGSGETQYF.

This sequence joins TRBV7-2 and TRBJ2-7; TRBD2 aligns across 8 bases. V trimming: 5 bases; J trimming: 0 bases; junction bases outside the gene matches: 3. Germline lookup yields CDR1 SGHTA and CDR2 FQGNSA. CDR3 length: 14 residues. This chain's CDR3 is CASSPRGGSYEQYF. In nucleotides, the CDR3 is TGTGCCAGCAGCCCACGGGGGGGCTCCTACGAGCAGTACTTC. The full variable domain, its missing parts supplied by reference TRBV7-2 and TRBJ2-7, is GAGVSQSPSNKVTEKGKDVELRCDPISGHTALYWYRQSLGQGLEFLIYFQGNSAPDKSGLPSDRFSAERTGGSVSTLTIQRTQQEDSAVYLCASSPRGGSYEQYFGPGTRLTVT.

The chain has TRBV25-1 and TRBJ2-2, with D hard to call. The ends were cut back, 2 bases at V and 6 bases at J, with 10 bases in the middle. The CDR3 spans 14 residues. Germline V gene lookup returns CDR1 MGHDK and CDR2 SYGVNS. CDR3 DNA: TGTGCCAGCAGTGAACAGGTCTCTCCCGGGGAGCTGTTTTTT. It translates to CASSEQVSPGELFF.

This clone was detected only a few times. The chain is built from TRBV6-6 and TRBJ2-7; weak D call: TRBD2 (6 bases). Germline values: CDR1 MNHNY, CDR2 SVGAGI (reference sequence). The CDR3 extends over 13 amino acids. Deletions cut 10 bases from V and 0 bases from J, with 13 bases between. The CDR3 reads CATRWRDSYEQYF. CDR3 DNA: TGTGCCACCAGATGGCGGGACTCCTACGAGCAGTACTTC.

V usage is TRBV7-9 and J usage is TRBJ1-1; 8 bases align to TRBD1. The CDR3 contains 13 residues. Germline trimming cut 1 base from V and 11 bases from J; bases unmatched to any gene: 6. The germline gives CDR1 SEHNR, CDR2 FQNEAQ (reference sequence). The CDR3 bases are TGTGCCAGCAGCTTAGGGCAGGGGGCAGGGGCTTTCTTT. Amino acid sequence: CASSLGQGAGAFF.

The V gene is TRBV5-8, the J gene TRBJ1-5, with D perhaps matching TRBD1 (5 bases). The CDR3 contains 13 residues. The germline CDR1 and CDR2 sequences are SGHTS and YDEGEE. Trimming left V 4 bases short and J 3 bases short, with 8 bases between. This CDR3 reads CASSRGFNQPQHF. The CDR3 DNA sequence: TGTGCCAGCAGCCGGGGGTTCAATCAGCCCCAGCATTTT.

The chain couples TRBV6-5 to TRBJ2-2; 9 nucleotides agree with TRBD2. This CDR3 is 14 amino acids long. Germline CDR1 MNHEY, CDR2 SVGAGI. The J segment lost 5 bases and the V segment lost 11 bases, leaving 9 bases of the junction unmatched. CDR3 nucleotides: TGTGCCGGAGGGGCCCTAGCGGGAACCGGGGAGCTGTTTTTT. It translates to CAGGALAGTGELFF.

This chain links TRBV10-1 with TRBJ1-3; 7 bases match TRBD1. The CDR3 sequence is 14 residues long. Per germline, CDR1 WNHNN and CDR2 SYGVQD (reference sequence). V was clipped by 11 bases and J by 1 base; unmatched bases: 8. This chain's CDR3 is CAGTGDLSGNTIYF. For the CDR3, the DNA is TGCGCCGGCACAGGGGATCTGTCTGGAAACACCATATATTTT.

The chain has TRBV5-1 and TRBJ1-4, with 8 bases fitting TRBD1. Germline CDR1 is SGHRS and CDR2 is YFSETQ. The CDR3 loop spans 18 amino acids. With V trimmed by 3 bases and J by 7 bases, 17 bases remained unmatched. The CDR3: CASSSEKGQGIFSEKLFF. For the CDR3, the DNA is TGCGCCAGCAGCTCCGAGAAAGGACAGGGTATTTTTTCTGAAAAACTGTTTTTT.

The V gene is TRBV7-9, the J gene TRBJ1-1; the match to TRBD1 covers 7 bases. After removal of 5 bases from V and 1 base from J, the junction contained 7 bases not matched to a gene. CDR3 size: 15 residues. Germline values: CDR1 SEHNR, CDR2 FQNEAQ (reference sequence). The CDR3 loop reads CASSLPDRKNTEAFF. In nucleotides, the CDR3 is TGTGCCAGCAGCCTCCCGGACAGGAAGAACACTGAAGCTTTCTTT.

The rearrangement joins TRBV7-2 to TRBJ1-2, with 8 bases that match TRBD1. The CDR3 length is 15 residues. Germline V gene lookup returns CDR1 SGHTA and CDR2 FQGNSA. The V gene end was trimmed by 1 base and the J gene end by 4 bases; junction bases not matched to a gene: 5. The CDR3 protein is CASSLDRGNLYGYTF. CDR3 sequence (DNA): TGTGCCAGCAGCTTAGACAGGGGGAACCTCTATGGCTACACCTTC.

V is TRBV6-5 and J is TRBJ1-4; D may be TRBD1 (5 bases). This CDR3 spans 15 amino acids. From germline, CDR1 is MNHEY and CDR2 SVGAGI. V dropped 2 bases and J dropped 5 bases, with 12 bases sitting between them. CDR3 protein: CASSYNAGRNEKLFF. In nucleotides, the CDR3 is TGTGCCAGCAGTTACAACGCAGGGCGGAATGAAAAACTGTTTTTT.

The V and J genes are TRBV30 and TRBJ1-2; possibly TRBD1 for D (6 bases). The CDR3 consists of 13 residues. Germline V gene sequence: CDR1 GTSNPN, CDR2 SVGIG (reference sequence). The V end lost 2 bases, the J end lost 7 bases, and 14 bases lay between the germline ends. This chain's CDR3 is CAWSRGANVGYTF. In DNA form, the CDR3 reads TGTGCCTGGAGTCGGGGGGCGAATGTTGGCTACACCTTC.